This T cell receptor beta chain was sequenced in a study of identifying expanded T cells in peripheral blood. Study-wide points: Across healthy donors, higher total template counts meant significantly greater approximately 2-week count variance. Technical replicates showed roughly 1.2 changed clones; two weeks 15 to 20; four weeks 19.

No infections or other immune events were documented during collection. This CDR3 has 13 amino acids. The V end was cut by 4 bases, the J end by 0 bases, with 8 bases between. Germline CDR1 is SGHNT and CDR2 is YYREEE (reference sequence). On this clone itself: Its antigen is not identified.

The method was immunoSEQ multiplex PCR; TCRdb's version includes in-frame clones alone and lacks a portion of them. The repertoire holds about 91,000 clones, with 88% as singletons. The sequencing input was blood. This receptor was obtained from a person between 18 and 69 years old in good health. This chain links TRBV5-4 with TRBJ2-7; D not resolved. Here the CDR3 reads CASSKEYSYEQYF. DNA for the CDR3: TGTGCCAGCAGCAAGGAGTACTCCTACGAGCAGTACTTC. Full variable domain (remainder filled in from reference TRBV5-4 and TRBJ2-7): ETGVTQSPTHLIKTRGQQVTLRCSSQSGHNTVSWYQQALGQGPQFIFQYYREEENGRGNFPPRFSGLQFPNYSSELNVNALELDDSALYLCASSKEYSYEQYFGPGTRLTVT.